Each of the 10 T cell receptor beta chains below was sequenced from the same sample in a study of identical twins. TCRdb independently ran MiXCR on the 5' RACE reads; one entry per CDR3 protein. Of 570,000 or so distinct CDR3 sequences listed, over 8.5% are singletons. This same sample was also part of a study on yellow fever vaccine responses in identical twins.

Sequencing was performed on PBMCs. Every receptor here comes from a woman aged 18-35 years in good health.

This clonotype occurred many times. This sequence joins TRBV4-1 and TRBJ1-2; 9 positions agree with TRBD1. The CDR3 has 14 amino acids. Per the germline V gene, CDR1 is MGHRA and CDR2 is YSYEKL. V shed 6 bases, J shed 7 bases, and the junction held 9 bases outside the gene matches. In DNA form, the CDR3 reads TGCGCCAGCAGGGGGGACAGGGAGAAGGGTGGCTACACCTTC. It codes for CASRGDREKGGYTF.

The CDR3 loop is CASSLLSGSQAQETQYF. As DNA, the CDR3 is TGTGCCAGCAGTTTACTTTCAGGGTCGCAGGCTCAAGAGACCCAGTACTTC. This rearrangement joins TRBV28 to TRBJ2-5, with TRBD1 as a possible D gene (5 bases). V was trimmed by 2 bases and J by 2 bases, leaving 18 bases between them. This CDR3 comprises 17 residues. Germline V lookup: CDR1 MDHEN, CDR2 SYDVKM.

This clonotype was seen ten or more times. The chain employs TRBV7-2 and TRBJ2-7; D is possibly TRBD1 (7 bases). V was cut by 4 bases and J by 0 bases, with 13 bases left in between. The CDR3 contains 15 residues. CDR1 is SGHTA and CDR2 is FQGNSA in the germline V gene. As DNA, the CDR3 is TGTGCCAGCAGCTCCCAGGGGGGCCTCTCCTACGAGCAGTACTTC. Protein sequence: CASSSQGGLSYEQYF.

This clonotype was seen a few times. The rearrangement uses TRBV2 and TRBJ2-2, with 7 positions matching TRBD1. Germline CDR1 is SNHLY and CDR2 is FYNNEI. This CDR3 is 17 amino acids long. Trimming removed 4 bases from V and 4 bases from J; junction bases left unmatched: 12. The CDR3 loop is CASSGPSGRGSTGELFF. The CDR3 coding sequence is TGTGCCAGCAGTGGCCCAAGTGGCAGGGGGAGCACCGGGGAGCTGTTTTTT.

This clonotype has a handful of counts. The CDR3 sequence is CASSYSLSSTSGGTDTQYF. The DNA of the CDR3 is TGTGCCAGCAGTTACTCCCTATCTTCGACTAGCGGGGGGACAGATACGCAGTATTTT. This chain joins TRBV6-5 and TRBJ2-3; 13 bases fit TRBD2. Germline values: CDR1 MNHEY, CDR2 SVGAGI. CDR3 length: 19 residues. V was clipped by 0 bases and J by 3 bases; unmatched bases: 9.

J is TRBJ2-6 and V is TRBV5-4; tentatively, D is TRBD1 or TRBD2 (6 bases each). Germline V gene sequence: CDR1 SGHNT, CDR2 YYREEE (reference sequence). The ends were cut back, 0 bases at V and 2 bases at J, with 15 bases in the middle. The CDR3 length is 18 residues. CDR3 residues: CASSLARGRIAGANVLTF. In DNA, the CDR3 is TGTGCCAGCAGCTTGGCACGGGGGCGTATAGCTGGGGCCAACGTCCTGACTTTC.

The CDR3 coding sequence is TGTGCCAGCAGTTACTCGTTAGCGGGAGTTAGCACAGATACGCAGTATTTT. Protein product: CASSYSLAGVSTDTQYF. The chain has TRBV6-2 or TRBV6-3 and TRBJ2-3; 9 nucleotides agree with TRBD2. CDR3 size: 17 residues. After removal of 0 bases from V and 0 bases from J, the junction contained 4 bases not matched to a gene. CDR1 and CDR2 (germline): MNHEY, SVGEGT.

This clonotype turned up a few times. The rearrangement uses TRBV6-1 and TRBJ2-3, with TRBD2 matching over 11 bases. Germline CDR1 reads MNHNS; CDR2 reads SASEGT. This CDR3 contains 14 residues. Germline trimming cut 9 bases from V and 1 base from J; bases unmatched to any gene: 3. CDR3 sequence reads: CASSGGARTDTQYF. CDR3 in DNA: TGTGCCAGTAGCGGGGGGGCCCGCACAGATACGCAGTATTTT.

This chain links TRBV12-3 or TRBV12-4 with TRBJ2-1; no reliable D call. V lost 1 base and J 11 bases, leaving 12 bases between the germline ends. The CDR3 totals 13 residues. CDR3 sequence: CASSLGTDPKQFF. The CDR3 DNA follows: TGTGCCAGCAGTTTAGGGACGGACCCAAAGCAGTTCTTC.

The J gene is TRBJ2-2, the V gene TRBV7-2; D is undetermined. Germline CDR1 and CDR2: SGHTA and FQGNSA. Trimming removed 0 bases at V and 8 bases at J, with 13 bases between. The CDR3 consists of 15 residues. CDR3 amino acids: CASSLASTSEGELFF. CDR3 coding DNA: TGTGCCAGCAGCTTAGCGAGTACCAGCGAGGGGGAGCTGTTTTTT.